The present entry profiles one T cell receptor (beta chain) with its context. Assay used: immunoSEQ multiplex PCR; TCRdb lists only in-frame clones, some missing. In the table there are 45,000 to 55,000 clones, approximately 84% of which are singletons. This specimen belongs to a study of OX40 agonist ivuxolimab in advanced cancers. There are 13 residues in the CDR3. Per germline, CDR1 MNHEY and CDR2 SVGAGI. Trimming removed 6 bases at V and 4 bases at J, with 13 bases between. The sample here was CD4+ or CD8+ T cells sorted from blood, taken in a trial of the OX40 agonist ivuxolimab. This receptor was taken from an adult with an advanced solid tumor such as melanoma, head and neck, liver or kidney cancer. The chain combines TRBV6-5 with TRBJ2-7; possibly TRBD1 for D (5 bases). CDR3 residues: CASRDLRGYEQYF. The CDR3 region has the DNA TGTGCCAGCAGGGATCTTAGGGGATACGAGCAGTACTTC.